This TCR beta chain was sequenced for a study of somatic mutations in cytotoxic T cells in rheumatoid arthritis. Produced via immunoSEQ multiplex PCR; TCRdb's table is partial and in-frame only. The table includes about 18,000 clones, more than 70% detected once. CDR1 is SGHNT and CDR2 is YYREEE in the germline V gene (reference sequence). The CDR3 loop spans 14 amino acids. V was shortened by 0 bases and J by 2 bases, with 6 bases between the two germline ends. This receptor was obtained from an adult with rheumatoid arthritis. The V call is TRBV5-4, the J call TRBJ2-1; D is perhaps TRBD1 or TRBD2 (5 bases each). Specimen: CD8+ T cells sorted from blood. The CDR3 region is CASSLGGAYNEQFF. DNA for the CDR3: TGTGCCAGCAGCTTGGGAGGGGCCTACAATGAGCAGTTCTTC.